A selection of T cell receptor beta chains follows, all from one sample in a study of type 1 regulatory T cells. TCRdb re-called the reads through MiXCR, storing one row per CDR3 protein. The sample shows about 97,000 distinct CDR3 sequences, less than 40% of them seen only once. The specimen was CD4+ T cells, either the whole sample or a sorted fraction (not recorded which). These receptors originate from a human donor in good health. Each CDR3 is given with its conserved first and last residue. The D gene is left open where the match is weak. Some rows have no size entry. The others give once, few or many, or a class for an expanded clone.

size,D,J,V,CDR3,DNA
-,-,TRBJ2-1,TRBV5-1,CASSSRPGNNEQFF,TGCGCCAGCAGTTCGCGCCCAGGGAACAATGAGCAGTTCTTC
-,-,TRBJ2-2,TRBV18,CASSPGTVNTGELFF,TGTGCCAGCTCACCTGGGACGGTCAACACCGGGGAGCTGTTTTTT
few,TRBD2,TRBJ2-1,TRBV7-8,CASSPRRLAGANEQFF,TGTGCCAGCAGCCCGAGGCGACTAGCGGGCGCCAATGAGCAGTTCTTC
few,-,TRBJ2-7,TRBV20-1,CSARDSIYEQYF,TGCAGTGCTAGAGATAGCATTTACGAGCAGTACTTC
-,TRBD1,TRBJ1-2,TRBV3-1,CASSGGQGDYGYTF,TGTGCCAGCAGCGGGGGACAGGGAGACTATGGCTACACCTTC
-,-,TRBJ2-5,TRBV10-3,CATGLGETQYF,TGTGCCACGGGGCTGGGAGAGACCCAGTACTTC
few,-,TRBJ2-6,TRBV29-1,CSVGIGSGANVLTF,TGCAGCGTTGGTATCGGCTCTGGGGCCAACGTCCTGACTTTC
-,TRBD2,TRBJ2-3,TRBV13,CASSPRGRDDTQYF,TGTGCCAGCAGCCCCCGGGGGAGGGATGATACGCAGTATTTT
-,-,TRBJ2-5,TRBV5-1,CASSLTSETQYF,TGCGCCAGCAGCTTGACTTCGGAGACCCAGTACTTC
-,TRBD2,TRBJ2-1,TRBV7-2,CASSYGLAGPSSYNEQFF,TGTGCCAGCAGTTACGGACTAGCGGGACCGAGCTCCTACAATGAGCAGTTCTTC
few,-,TRBJ1-2,TRBV20-1,CSARDNLQGEYGYTF,TGCAGTGCTAGAGATAATCTACAGGGTGAATATGGCTACACCTTC
few,-,TRBJ2-7,TRBV20-1,CSAIPAGHLREQYF,TGCAGTGCTATCCCAGCGGGACATTTAAGGGAGCAGTACTTC
-,-,TRBJ2-6,TRBV5-1,CASSLAFSGANVLTF,TGCGCCAGCAGCTTGGCGTTCTCTGGGGCCAACGTCCTGACTTTC
few,TRBD1,TRBJ2-1,TRBV7-3,CASSWGTGNNEQFF,TGTGCCAGCAGCTGGGGGACAGGTAACAATGAGCAGTTCTTC
many,-,TRBJ2-7,TRBV20-1,CSARVQEGEAYEQYF,TGCAGTGCTAGAGTTCAGGAGGGAGAAGCCTACGAGCAGTACTTC
-,-,TRBJ2-4,TRBV20-1,CSAREGVADIQYF,TGCAGTGCTAGAGAGGGGGTGGCGGACATTCAGTACTTC
few,TRBD2,TRBJ2-1,TRBV24-1,CATSEPLAGGYNEQFF,TGTGCCACCAGTGAGCCACTAGCGGGAGGCTACAATGAGCAGTTCTTC